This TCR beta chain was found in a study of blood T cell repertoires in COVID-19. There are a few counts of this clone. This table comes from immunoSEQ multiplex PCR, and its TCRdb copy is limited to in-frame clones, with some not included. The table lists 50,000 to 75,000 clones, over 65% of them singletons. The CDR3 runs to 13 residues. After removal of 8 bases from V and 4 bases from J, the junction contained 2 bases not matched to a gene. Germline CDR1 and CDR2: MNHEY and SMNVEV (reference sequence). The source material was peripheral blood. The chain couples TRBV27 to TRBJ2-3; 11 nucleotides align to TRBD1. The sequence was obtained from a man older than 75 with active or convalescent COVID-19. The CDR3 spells CASRGQGADTQYF. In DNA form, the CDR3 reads TGTGCCAGCCGGGGACAGGGGGCAGATACGCAGTATTTT.